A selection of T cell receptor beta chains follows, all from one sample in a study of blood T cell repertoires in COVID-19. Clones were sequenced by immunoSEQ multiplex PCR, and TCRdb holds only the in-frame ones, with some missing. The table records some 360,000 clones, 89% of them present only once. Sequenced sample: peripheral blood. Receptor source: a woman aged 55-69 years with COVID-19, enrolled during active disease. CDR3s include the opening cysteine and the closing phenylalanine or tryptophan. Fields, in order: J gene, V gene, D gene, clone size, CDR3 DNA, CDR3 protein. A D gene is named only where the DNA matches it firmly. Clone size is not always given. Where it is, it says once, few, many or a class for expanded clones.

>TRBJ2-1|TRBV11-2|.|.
TGTGCCAGCAGCTTTCGAGGGTACAATGAGCAGTTCTTC
CASSFRGYNEQFF
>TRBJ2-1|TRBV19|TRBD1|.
TGTGCCAGTAGTACACAGGGGGCATCCTACAATGAGCAGTTCTTC
CASSTQGASYNEQFF
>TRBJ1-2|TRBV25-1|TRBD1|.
TGTGCCAGCAGGGGCGACAGGGGGCAAGAAGGCTACACCTTC
CASRGDRGQEGYTF
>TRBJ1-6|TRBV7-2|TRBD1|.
TGTGCCAGCAGCTTAGGAGGGGGCCCCTTTCCCCTCCACTTT
CASSLGGGPFPLHF
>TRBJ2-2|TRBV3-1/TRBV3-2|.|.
TGTGCCAGCAGCCAAGATATTAACACCGGGGAGCTGTTTTTT
CASSQDINTGELFF
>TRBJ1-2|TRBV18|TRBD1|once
TGTGCCAGCTCACCAAAGCAGGGACAGGATTATGGCTACACCTTC
CASSPKQGQDYGYTF
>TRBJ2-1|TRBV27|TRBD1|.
TGTGCCAGCAGTTCCTGGACAGGGTTCTACAATGAGCAGTTCTTC
CASSSWTGFYNEQFF
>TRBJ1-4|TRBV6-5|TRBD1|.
TGTGCCAGCAGCACAGGGGTCTTGGGTAATGAAAAACTGTTTTTT
CASSTGVLGNEKLFF
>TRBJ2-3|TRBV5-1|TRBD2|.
TGCGCCAGCAGCCGTTCTGGACTAGCGGGAAGCACAGATACGCAGTATTTT
CASSRSGLAGSTDTQYF
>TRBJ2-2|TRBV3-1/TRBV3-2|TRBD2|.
TGTGCCAGCAGCCAGAGCGGGGGGCGCGGGGAGCTGTTTTTT
CASSQSGGRGELFF
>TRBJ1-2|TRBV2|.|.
TGTGCCAGCAGTGAAGACTGGGGCTACACCTTC
CASSEDWGYTF
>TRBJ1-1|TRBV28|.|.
TGTGCCAGCAGTCAGGAGGTTAGGGTTGGCACTGAAGCTTTCTTT
CASSQEVRVGTEAFF
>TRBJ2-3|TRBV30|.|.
TGTGCCTGGGGGGAGGCGGGACTCGGGCAGTATTTT
CAWGEAGLGQYF
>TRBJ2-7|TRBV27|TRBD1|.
TGTGCCAGCAGTACGGACAGGGGTCTTGGCGAGCAGTACTTC
CASSTDRGLGEQYF